This T cell receptor beta chain emerged from a study of cytomegalovirus exposure and HLA in healthy donors. The overall study: From donors who were HLA-typed, an early data release held 80 million to 85 million unique TCRs.

The PCR employed 60 Vbeta primers together with 13 Jbeta primers. The table came from immunoSEQ multiplex PCR; TCRdb's copy has only in-frame clones and leaves some out. The sample includes fewer than 250,000 clones, 77% of them seen just once. CDR1 is MNHNY and CDR2 is SVGAGI in the germline V gene (reference sequence). The CDR3 runs to 14 residues. V was clipped by 8 bases and J by 2 bases; unmatched bases: 8. About this clone: Its antigen is not known.

Whole-study results and caveats: V segments that were indistinguishable, TRBV6-2 and TRBV6-3 among them, were omitted from analysis. Several of the most significant clusters appeared, in a later analysis, to be linked to common viral pathogens. A list of roughly 160 TCR beta chains associated with cytomegalovirus was given.

The chain recombines TRBV6-6 with TRBJ2-7, with 8 bases fitting TRBD1. The clonotype was recovered from a woman younger than 45 in good health and CMV-seropositive. Sequencing was done on a sample of PBMCs. This chain's CDR3 is CASRYQTGAYEQYF. CDR3 DNA sequence: TGTGCCAGCCGATATCAGACAGGGGCCTACGAGCAGTACTTC.